This TCR beta chain derives from a study of shared clonotypes between healthy human individuals. Study findings and constraints: Only a few donors were included, so the genetic and exposure-history diversity represented was limited.

TCRdb's table, derived via immunoSEQ multiplex PCR, lists solely in-frame clones and lacks some. This sample carries about 470,000 clones, 79% of them seen once, and the ten largest clones take approximately 13%. This CDR3 spans 14 amino acids. The V and J ends lost 0 bases and 2 bases respectively, with 7 bases between them. Germline V lookup: CDR1 MNHEY, CDR2 SVGAGI. As for this clone: Its cognate antigen is unknown.

Sequenced: PBMCs. This chain uses TRBV6-5 with TRBJ1-1; D is unresolved. The sequence was obtained from a woman in her 40s in good health. Some clones in this sample may be carry-over from other donors' samples. Here the CDR3 reads CASSYSPDNTEAFF. The CDR3 coding sequence is TGTGCCAGCAGTTACTCCCCGGACAACACTGAAGCTTTCTTT.